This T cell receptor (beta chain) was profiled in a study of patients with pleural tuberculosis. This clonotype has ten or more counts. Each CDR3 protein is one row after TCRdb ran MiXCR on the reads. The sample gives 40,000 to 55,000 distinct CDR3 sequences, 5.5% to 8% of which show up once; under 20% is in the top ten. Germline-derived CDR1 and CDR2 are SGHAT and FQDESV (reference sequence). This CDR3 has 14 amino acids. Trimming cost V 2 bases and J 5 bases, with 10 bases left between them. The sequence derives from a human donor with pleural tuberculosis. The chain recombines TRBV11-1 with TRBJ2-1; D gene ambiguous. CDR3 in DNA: TGTGCCAGCAGCTTACTTTTCCTTGACAATGAGCAGTTCTTC. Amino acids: CASSLLFLDNEQFF.